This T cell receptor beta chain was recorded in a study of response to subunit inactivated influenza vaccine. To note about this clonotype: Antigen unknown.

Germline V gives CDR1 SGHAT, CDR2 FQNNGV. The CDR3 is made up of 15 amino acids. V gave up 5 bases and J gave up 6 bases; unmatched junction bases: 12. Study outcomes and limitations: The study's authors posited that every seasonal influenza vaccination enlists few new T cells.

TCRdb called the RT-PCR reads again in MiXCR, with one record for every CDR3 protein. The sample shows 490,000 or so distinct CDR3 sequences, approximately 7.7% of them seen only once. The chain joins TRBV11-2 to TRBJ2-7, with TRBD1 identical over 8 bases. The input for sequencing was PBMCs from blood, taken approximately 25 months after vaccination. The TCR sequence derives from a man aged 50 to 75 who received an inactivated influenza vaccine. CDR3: CASSQTAGQGSEQYF. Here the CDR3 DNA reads TGTGCCAGCAGCCAAACCGCCGGACAGGGCTCCGAGCAGTACTTC. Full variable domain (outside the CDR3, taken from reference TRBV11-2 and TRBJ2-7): EAGVAQSPRYKIIEKRQSVAFWCNPISGHATLYWYQQILGQGPKLLIQFQNNGVVDDSQLPKDRFSAERLKGVDSTLKIQPAKLEDSAVYLCASSQTAGQGSEQYFGPGTRLTVT.